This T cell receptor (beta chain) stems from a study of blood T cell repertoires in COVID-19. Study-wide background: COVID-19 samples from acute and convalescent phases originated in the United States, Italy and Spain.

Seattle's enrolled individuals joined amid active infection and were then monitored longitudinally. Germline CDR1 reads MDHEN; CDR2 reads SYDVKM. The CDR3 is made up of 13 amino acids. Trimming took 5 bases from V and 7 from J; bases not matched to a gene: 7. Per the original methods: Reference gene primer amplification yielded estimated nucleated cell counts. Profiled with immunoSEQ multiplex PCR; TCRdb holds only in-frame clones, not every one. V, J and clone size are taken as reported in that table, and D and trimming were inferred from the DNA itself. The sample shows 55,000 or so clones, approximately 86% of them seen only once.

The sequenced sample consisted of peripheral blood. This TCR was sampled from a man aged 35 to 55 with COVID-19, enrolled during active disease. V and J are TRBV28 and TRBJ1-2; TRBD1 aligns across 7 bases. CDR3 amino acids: CASSPRDRSGYTF. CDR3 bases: TGTGCCAGCAGTCCCCGGGACAGAAGTGGCTACACCTTC.